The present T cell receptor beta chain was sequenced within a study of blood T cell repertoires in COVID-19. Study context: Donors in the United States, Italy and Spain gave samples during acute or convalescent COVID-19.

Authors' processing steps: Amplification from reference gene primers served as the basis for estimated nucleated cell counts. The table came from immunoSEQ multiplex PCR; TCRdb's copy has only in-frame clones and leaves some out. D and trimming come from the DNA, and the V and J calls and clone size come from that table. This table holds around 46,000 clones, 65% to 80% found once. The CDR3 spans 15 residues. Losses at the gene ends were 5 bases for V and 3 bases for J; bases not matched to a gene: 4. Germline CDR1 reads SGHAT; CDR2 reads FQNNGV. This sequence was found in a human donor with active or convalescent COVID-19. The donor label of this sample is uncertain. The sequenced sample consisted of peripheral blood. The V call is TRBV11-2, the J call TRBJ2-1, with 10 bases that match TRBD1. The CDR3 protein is CASSRGQGNYNEQFF. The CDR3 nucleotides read TGTGCCAGCAGCCGGGGACAGGGGAACTACAATGAGCAGTTCTTC.